Shown below are 11 T cell receptor beta chains from a single sample sequenced in a study of T cell responses to AZD1222 COVID-19 vaccine. The protocol was immunoSEQ multiplex PCR, while the TCRdb copy is restricted to in-frame clones and leaves out a portion. Among 90,000 to 110,000 clones listed, approximately 92% were seen once. The source was peripheral blood, collected 28 days after the second AZD1222 dose. The source is an adult who received the AZD1222 COVID-19 vaccine.

The chain carries TRBV27 and TRBJ1-4; D perhaps matches TRBD1 (6 bases). This CDR3 is 16 amino acids long. CDR1 is MNHEY, CDR2 SMNVEV, per germline (reference sequence). V was shortened by 4 bases and J by 3 bases, with 15 bases between the two germline ends. The CDR3 sequence: CASSSSGGESNEKLFF. DNA for the CDR3: TGTGCCAGCAGTTCCTCCGGGGGCGAGTCTAATGAAAAACTGTTTTTT.

The rearrangement uses TRBV27 and TRBJ1-6; no reliable D call. CDR1 and CDR2 (germline): MNHEY, SMNVEV (reference sequence). The CDR3 spans 15 residues. V gave up 2 bases and J gave up 8 bases, with 13 bases separating them. This CDR3 is CASSLGVTHDSPLHF. The DNA of the CDR3 is TGTGCCAGCAGTTTAGGGGTAACTCACGATTCACCCCTCCACTTT.

V and J are TRBV7-9 and TRBJ2-2, with D uncertain. Germline V lookup: CDR1 SEHNR, CDR2 FQNEAQ (reference sequence). The CDR3 sequence is 12 residues long. The ends were cut back, 5 bases at V and 12 bases at J, with 13 bases in the middle. CDR3 protein: CASSHKSEQLFF. The CDR3 DNA reads as TGTGCCAGCAGCCACAAATCAGAGCAGCTGTTTTTT.

The count of this clone is one. The chain carries TRBV20-1 and TRBJ1-6; D possibly corresponds to TRBD1 (6 bases). CDR3 size: 14 residues. The V and J ends lost 3 bases and 2 bases respectively, with 8 bases between them. CDR1 is DFQATT and CDR2 is SNEGSKA in the germline V gene (reference sequence). CDR3 nucleotides: TGCAGTGCTAGTACAGGGCCCTATAATTCACCCCTCCACTTT. As protein: CSASTGPYNSPLHF.

The chain links TRBV19 to TRBJ1-2; TRBD1 matches at 7 bases. This CDR3 contains 14 residues. The ends lost 3 bases at V and 2 bases at J; junction bases unmatched: 3. Germline CDR1 LNHDA, CDR2 SQIVND (reference sequence). Written as DNA, the CDR3 is TGTGCCAGTAGTATGAGGGGGCGCAACTATGGCTACACCTTC. This translates into CASSMRGRNYGYTF.

The V and J genes are TRBV29-1 and TRBJ2-4, with D perhaps matching TRBD1 (5 bases). Germline values: CDR1 SQVTM, CDR2 ANQGSEA. V lost 0 bases and J 0 bases, leaving 12 bases between the germline ends. The CDR3 extends over 16 amino acids. The CDR3 nucleotides read TGCAGCGTTGAAGAAAGACAGACCCTAGCCAAAAACATTCAGTACTTC. Its translation is CSVEERQTLAKNIQYF.

This chain links TRBV5-4 with TRBJ2-1; tentatively, D is TRBD2 (5 bases). V dropped 0 bases and J dropped 4 bases, with 8 bases sitting between them. Germline V gives CDR1 SGHNT, CDR2 YYREEE (reference sequence). The CDR3 is 14 residues long. The CDR3 is CASSLAGIYNEQFF. The CDR3 DNA reads TGTGCCAGCAGCTTGGCCGGGATTTACAATGAGCAGTTCTTC.

The chain is built from TRBV4-1 and TRBJ1-4; D gene uncertain. This CDR3 is built from 13 residues. Germline CDR1 reads MGHRA; CDR2 reads YSYEKL. Trimming took off 1 base at V and 10 bases at J, with 10 bases between the two ends. The DNA of the CDR3 is TGCGCCAGCAGCCAAGGGTTCGTAGGAAAACTGTTTTTT. Its translation is CASSQGFVGKLFF.

The chain combines TRBV11-2 with TRBJ2-7, with TRBD1 matching 8 bases. V gave up 5 bases and J gave up 7 bases; unmatched junction bases: 13. CDR1 is SGHAT, CDR2 FQNNGV, per germline. CDR3 length: 15 amino acids. The chain's CDR3 is CASSVNGQGRREQYF. As DNA, the CDR3 is TGTGCCAGCAGCGTAAATGGACAGGGACGTCGGGAGCAGTACTTC.

In its sample, this clone was seen once. The chain recombines TRBV7-8 with TRBJ2-7; 13 positions match TRBD2. From germline, CDR1 is SGHVS and CDR2 FQNEAQ. The CDR3 is made up of 16 amino acids. Trimming took 3 bases from V and 5 from J; bases not matched to a gene: 7. CDR3 sequence reads: CASSFRTSGRANEQYF. CDR3 DNA: TGTGCCAGCAGCTTTCGGACTAGCGGGAGAGCAAACGAGCAGTACTTC.

This chain joins TRBV5-1 and TRBJ1-1; no definite D call. The CDR3 contains 10 residues. V lost 3 bases, J lost 10 bases, and 7 bases lay in between. Germline CDR1 and CDR2: SGHRS and YFSETQ. The CDR3 spells CASSSLGAFF. The CDR3 coding sequence is TGCGCCAGCAGCTCCCTAGGAGCTTTCTTT.